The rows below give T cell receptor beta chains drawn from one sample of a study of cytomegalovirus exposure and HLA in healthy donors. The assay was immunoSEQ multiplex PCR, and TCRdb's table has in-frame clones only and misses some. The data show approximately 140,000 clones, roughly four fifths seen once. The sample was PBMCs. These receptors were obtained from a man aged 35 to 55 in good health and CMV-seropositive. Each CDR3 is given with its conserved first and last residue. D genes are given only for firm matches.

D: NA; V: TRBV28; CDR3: CASSIRGRYEQYF
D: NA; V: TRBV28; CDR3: CASSLNPAAGTYEQYF
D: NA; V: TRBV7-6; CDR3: CASSSTLSGSDEQYF
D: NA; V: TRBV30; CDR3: CAWSVRGAPQHF
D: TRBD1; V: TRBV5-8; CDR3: CASSSTYARQGDSNYGYTF
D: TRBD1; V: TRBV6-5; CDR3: CASRQGQHTQYF
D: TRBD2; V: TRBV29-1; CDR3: CSVERVAGFTDTQYF
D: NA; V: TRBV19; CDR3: CASSNLQMNTGELFF
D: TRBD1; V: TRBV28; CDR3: CASTPTGTDYEQYF
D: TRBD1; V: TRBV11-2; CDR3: CASSLRGRNTDTQYF
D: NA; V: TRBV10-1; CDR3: CASGGQHTGELFF
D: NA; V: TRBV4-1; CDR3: CASSQDMRSEAAFF
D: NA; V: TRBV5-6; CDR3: CASSWDSAYEQYF
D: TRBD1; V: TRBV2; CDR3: CASSDLGQGWSEAFF
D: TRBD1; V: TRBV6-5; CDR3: CASSTTGTNEKLFF
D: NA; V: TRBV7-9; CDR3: CASSASIATNEKLFF
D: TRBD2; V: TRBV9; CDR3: CASSARLSGREETQYF
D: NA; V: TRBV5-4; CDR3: CASSLGEKRNEQYF
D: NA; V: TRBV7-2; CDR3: CASRGAWGNGYTF
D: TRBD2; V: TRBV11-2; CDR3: CASSPRTSDYEQYF
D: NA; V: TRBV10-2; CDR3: CASRSQGSNQPQHF
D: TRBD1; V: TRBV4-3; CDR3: CASSPAGGQPQHF
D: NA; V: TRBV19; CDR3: CASSITSEIYSNQPQHF
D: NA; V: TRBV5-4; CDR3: CASSSQGSYEQYF
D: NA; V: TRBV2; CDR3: CASSYTRDEQYF
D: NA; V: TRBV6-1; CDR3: CASSATGQFQPQHF
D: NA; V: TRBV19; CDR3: CASSIDGRQGDTQYF
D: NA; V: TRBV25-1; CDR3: CASSGWEQETQYF
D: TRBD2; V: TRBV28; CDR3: CASSRLAGGPQETQYF
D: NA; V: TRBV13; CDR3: CASSLGRGSYISNQPQHF
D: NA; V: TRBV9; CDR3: CASSVAVRETQYF
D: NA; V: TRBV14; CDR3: CASNLAGVSGNTIYF
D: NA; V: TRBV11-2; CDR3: CASSLAGRAKTQYF
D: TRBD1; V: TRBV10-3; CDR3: CAISEGTGGAFFGGYTF
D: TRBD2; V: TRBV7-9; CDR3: CASRSAGAGEQYF
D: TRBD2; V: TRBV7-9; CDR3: CSSTPAGSLGSAQYF
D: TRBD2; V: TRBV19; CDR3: CASSTGLAGSGELFF
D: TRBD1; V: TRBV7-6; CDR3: CASSLNVWDRGPTGELFF
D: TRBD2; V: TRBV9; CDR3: CASSVARSSGSNEQFF
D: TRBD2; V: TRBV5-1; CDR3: CASSLAVSRGRSTDTQYF
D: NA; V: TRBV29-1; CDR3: CSVWEFDQPQHF
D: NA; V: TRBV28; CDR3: CASSSSAGTQYF
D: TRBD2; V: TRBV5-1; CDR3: CASSPGTTANNEQFF
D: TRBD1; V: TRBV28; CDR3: CASSPSHGTGGITGELFF
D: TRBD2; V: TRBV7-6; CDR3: CASSFGTSVTDEQFF